The 20 T cell receptor beta chains below come from one sample, sequenced in a study of blood T cell repertoires in COVID-19. TCRdb's table, derived via immunoSEQ multiplex PCR, lists solely in-frame clones and lacks some. The repertoire holds 310,000 or so clones, with approximately 90% as singletons. Sequenced material: PBMCs or T cells enriched from blood (not recorded which). These receptors were obtained from a woman aged 25-40 years who had recovered from COVID-19.

The CDR3 here is CASRRSTRLAKNIQYF. The CDR3 DNA is TGCGCCAGCAGGCGAAGTACTCGACTAGCCAAAAACATTCAGTACTTC. The chain combines TRBV23-1 with TRBJ2-4; D is uncertain. TRBV23-1 is an ORF; its function is uncertain. CDR3 size: 16 residues. Trimming pared 6 bases from V and 0 bases from J, leaving 15 bases between.

The chain joins TRBV9 to TRBJ2-2, with 14 bases matching TRBD2. The CDR3 consists of 16 residues. The ends lost 4 bases at V and 5 bases at J; junction bases unmatched: 4. Germline assignment: CDR1 SGDLS and CDR2 YYNGEE. The CDR3 DNA reads as TGTGCCAGCAGCAAAGGGACTAGCGGGAGTACCGGGGAGCTGTTTTTT. Amino acid sequence: CASSKGTSGSTGELFF.

This sequence joins TRBV11-2 and TRBJ1-2; D may be TRBD1 (5 bases). Per germline, CDR1 SGHAT and CDR2 FQNNGV. V was cut by 4 bases and J by 6 bases, with 15 bases left in between. The CDR3 runs to 14 residues. The CDR3: CASSYPNAGNGYTF. CDR3 nucleotide sequence: TGTGCCAGCAGCTACCCCAACGCAGGGAATGGCTACACCTTC.

This chain connects TRBV19 to TRBJ1-5, with 7 bases that match TRBD1. Per germline, CDR1 LNHDA and CDR2 SQIVND (reference sequence). This CDR3 spans 15 amino acids. With 6 bases clipped from V and 0 bases from J, the junction kept 5 bases outside the gene matches. This CDR3 is CASRGTVNSNQPQHF. The CDR3 DNA reads TGTGCCAGTAGAGGGACAGTGAATAGCAATCAGCCCCAGCATTTT.

The chain uses TRBV7-3 and TRBJ1-6; D is possibly TRBD1 (6 bases). The CDR3 sequence is 16 residues long. CDR1 SGHTA and CDR2 FQGTGA come from the germline V gene. V lost 5 bases to trimming and J lost 5 bases, with 16 bases between them. Here the CDR3 reads CASSIYRVCHNSPLHF. CDR3 DNA: TGTGCCAGCAGCATATACAGGGTTTGCCATAATTCACCCCTCCACTTT. The entire variable domain, with the rest obtained from reference TRBV7-3 and TRBJ1-6, is as follows: GAGVSQTPSNKVTEKGKYVELRCDPISGHTALYWYRQSLGQGPEFLIYFQGTGAADDSGLPNDRFFAVRPEGSVSTLKIQRTERGDSAVYLCASSIYRVCHNSPLHFGNGTRLTVT.

The CDR3 protein is CASSPADQPQHF. The DNA of the CDR3 is TGTGCCAGCAGTCCCGCAGATCAGCCCCAGCATTTT. The rearrangement uses TRBV12-3 or TRBV12-4 and TRBJ1-5; D call uncertain. V lost 5 bases to trimming and J lost 5 bases, with 7 bases between them. The CDR3 contains 12 residues.

This chain uses TRBV6-5 with TRBJ2-1; TRBD1 matches 9 bases. The CDR3 has 14 residues. Germline V gives CDR1 MNHEY, CDR2 SVGAGI. V dropped 4 bases and J dropped 7; count of bases not matched to a gene: 5. The DNA for the CDR3 is TGTGCCAGCAGTTCGGGACAGGGAGGGAATGAGCAGTTCTTC. Translated: CASSSGQGGNEQFF.

This clone has just one count. The V gene is TRBV19, the J gene TRBJ2-6, with no clear D. The CDR3 has 16 residues. Trimming removed 1 base at V and 0 bases at J, with 7 bases between. Germline V gives CDR1 LNHDA, CDR2 SQIVND (reference sequence). CDR3 sequence: CASSIGGTSGANVLTF. In nucleotides, the CDR3 is TGTGCCAGTAGTATAGGCGGTACCTCTGGGGCCAACGTCCTGACTTTC.

The chain is built from TRBV15 and TRBJ2-3; 10 bases fit TRBD1. This CDR3 is 13 amino acids long. With V trimmed by 8 bases and J by 1 base, 0 bases remained unmatched. CDR1 and CDR2 (germline): LNHNV, YYDKDF (reference sequence). CDR3 in DNA: TGTGCCACCGGGACAGGGGGCACAGATACGCAGTATTTT. Its translation is CATGTGGTDTQYF.

The chain employs TRBV7-9 and TRBJ1-1, with a tentative D call TRBD1 (6 bases). CDR1 SEHNR and CDR2 FQNEAQ come from the germline V gene (reference sequence). The V and J ends lost 8 bases and 2 bases respectively, with 18 bases between them. The CDR3 is 15 amino acids. The CDR3 nucleotides read TGTGCCAGCCCGGAACCACCGGGACAAAACACTGAAGCTTTCTTT. It yields the protein CASPEPPGQNTEAFF.

A single count supports this clone. The chain joins TRBV5-4 to TRBJ1-4; D remains unclear. Looked up from germline, CDR1 is SGHNT and CDR2 is YYREEE (reference sequence). V was trimmed by 0 bases and J by 7 bases, leaving 10 bases between them. This CDR3 comprises 14 residues. The CDR3 region has the DNA TGTGCCAGCAGCTTGGGCGGGATCGGTGAAAAACTGTTTTTT. Residues: CASSLGGIGEKLFF.

The genes are TRBV30 and TRBJ2-5; D is possibly TRBD1 (5 bases). Germline V gene sequence: CDR1 GTSNPN, CDR2 SVGIG (reference sequence). The ends were cut back, 2 bases at V and 2 bases at J, with 9 bases in the middle. This CDR3 has 13 residues. CDR3 protein: CAWSWGRQETQYF. CDR3 nucleotide sequence: TGTGCCTGGAGTTGGGGCAGACAAGAGACCCAGTACTTC. Filled out from reference TRBV30 and TRBJ2-5, the complete variable domain reads SQTIHQWPATLVQPVGSPLSLECTVEGTSNPNLYWYRQAAGRGLQLLFYSVGIGQISSEVPQNLSASRPQDRQFILSSKKLLLSDSGFYLCAWSWGRQETQYFGPGTRLLVL.

This chain links TRBV7-6 with TRBJ2-2; D is possibly TRBD1 (6 bases). V was clipped by 1 base and J by 4 bases, with 22 bases between them. The CDR3 is 19 amino acids. Germline-derived CDR1 and CDR2 are SGHVS and FNYEAQ. The CDR3 coding sequence is TGTGCCAGCAGCTTAGTCGTGGACAGCCGACCCGCCCTCACCGGGGAGCTGTTTTTT. It translates to CASSLVVDSRPALTGELFF.

This chain joins TRBV7-2 and TRBJ2-1; tentatively, D is TRBD2 (6 bases). The CDR3 runs 15 residues. The germline V and J ends were trimmed by 4 bases and 7 bases, with 17 bases remaining between them. Germline V gene lookup returns CDR1 SGHTA and CDR2 FQGNSA. The CDR3 DNA follows: TGTGCCAGCAGCTCCAGGACGGGAGTGGGAAATGAGCAGTTCTTC. Amino acids: CASSSRTGVGNEQFF.

V usage is TRBV5-1 and J usage is TRBJ1-1, with 7 bases aligning to TRBD1. The CDR3 runs to 11 residues. Unmatched junction bases numbered 1, after V lost 1 base and J lost 10 bases. Germline V gene data show CDR1 as SGHRS and CDR2 as YFSETQ. CDR3 in amino acids: CASSLNRGAFF. For the CDR3, the DNA is TGCGCCAGCAGCTTGAACAGGGGAGCTTTCTTT.

The chain links TRBV7-9 to TRBJ1-4; D uncertain. There are 15 residues in the CDR3. V lost 5 bases and J 12 bases, leaving 22 bases between the germline ends. The germline V gene has CDR1 SEHNR and CDR2 FQNEAQ (reference sequence). DNA for the CDR3: TGTGCCAGCAGCCCCCCGGCACGGAGCATCTTAGAACTGTTTTTT. Protein sequence: CASSPPARSILELFF.

The V and J genes are TRBV5-1 and TRBJ2-5; D possibly corresponds to TRBD1 (7 bases). With 0 bases removed from V and 5 bases from J, the gap between germline ends came to 11 bases. The CDR3 spans 14 residues. Germline V CDR1 and CDR2: SGHRS, YFSETQ. CDR3 DNA sequence: TGCGCCAGCAGCTTGGTGGAGGGGGCCGAGACCCAGTACTTC. It yields the protein CASSLVEGAETQYF.

The chain joins TRBV4-3 to TRBJ2-7; D remains unclear. Germline-derived CDR1 and CDR2 are LGHNA and YSLEER. This CDR3 region has 13 residues. Deletions cut 5 bases from V and 2 bases from J, with 10 bases between. CDR3 DNA sequence: TGCGCCAGCAGCTCCCAGTTGGCCTACGAGCAGTACTTC. It encodes CASSSQLAYEQYF.

CDR3 coding DNA: TGTGCCAGCAGCTTGATAATTCAGGGAACCGGGGAGCTGTTTTTT. This sequence encodes CASSLIIQGTGELFF. The chain carries TRBV5-6 and TRBJ2-2; D perhaps matches TRBD1 (5 bases). Trimming pared 1 base from V and 5 bases from J, leaving 12 bases between. Germline CDR1 reads SGHDT; CDR2 reads YYEEEE. The CDR3 is 15 amino acids.

Concerning this clone itself: Germline and junction disagree at one end, which may indicate a read error. This chain connects TRBV7-7 to TRBJ1-5; no reliable D call. Germline V gene data show CDR1 as SSHAT and CDR2 as FNYEAQ (reference sequence). The CDR3 length is 15 residues. The CDR3 loop reads CASSLVSWQDQPQHF. CDR3 DNA sequence: TGTGCTAGCAGCTTAGTGTCTTGGCAAGATCAGCCCCAGCATTTT.